The source of this TCR beta chain is a study of Ad26.COV2.S vaccination and SARS-CoV-2 variants. Study-level background: Once, or twice with 56 days between doses, Ad26.COV2.S was given intramuscularly. Regarding the study as a whole: Higher spike-specific TCR breadth was found in vaccine recipients than in placebo recipients.

Indicated treatment: around 19 received Ad26.COV2.S at low or high dose, single or two shots; about five received placebo; per-sample allocation not given. Samples came from day 63 after the first vaccine or placebo injection. Participants' vaccine, an Ad26 vector, delivered Wuhan-strain SARS-CoV-2 spike. Some clones are missing from TCRdb's copy, which holds only in-frame ones; the method was immunoSEQ multiplex PCR. This table has approximately 410,000 clones, 88% appearing once. A note on this clone: As yet, its antigen is unknown.

Germline V CDR1 and CDR2: MGHDK, SYGVNS. Trimming pared 4 bases from V and 3 bases from J, leaving 14 bases between. There are 15 residues in the CDR3. This TCR came from a person between 18 and 59 years old who received the Ad26.COV2.S COVID-19 vaccine or a placebo. The chain couples TRBV25-1 to TRBJ2-3, with a weak D call TRBD2 (5 bases). The sequencing here drew on peripheral blood, taken in a trial of Ad26.COV2.S vaccine versus placebo. Here the CDR3 DNA reads TGTGCCAGCAGTGGAAACACTAGAGGGACAGATACGCAGTATTTT. It translates to CASSGNTRGTDTQYF.